The 3 T cell receptor beta chains presented below share a single source sample, sequenced in a study of blood T cell repertoires in COVID-19. The method was immunoSEQ multiplex PCR; TCRdb's version includes in-frame clones alone and lacks a portion of them. The sample consists of more than 200,000 clones, roughly 87% of them appearing once. What was sequenced was peripheral blood. All receptors come from a human donor in a cohort sampled during active COVID-19.

The V and J genes are TRBV3-1 (or the pseudogene TRBV3-2) and TRBJ1-1, with 8 positions matching TRBD1. Germline assignment: CDR1 LGHDT and CDR2 YNNKEL (reference sequence). The CDR3 totals 13 residues. V trimming: 4 bases; J trimming: 8 bases; junction bases outside the gene matches: 6. DNA of the CDR3: TGTGCCAGCAGCCTACAGGGGGTCTTGGAAGCTTTCTTT. Protein: CASSLQGVLEAFF.

The chain couples TRBV10-3 to TRBJ1-5; no clear D gene. Looked up from germline, CDR1 is ENHRY and CDR2 is SYGVKD. This CDR3 is built from 13 residues. Trimming stripped 4 bases from V and 1 base from J, with 5 bases between. The DNA for the CDR3 is TGTGCCATCAGTGCAGCGAGCAATCAGCCCCAGCATTTT. Translating it yields CAISAASNQPQHF.

The chain carries TRBV7-9 and TRBJ1-3; D is undetermined. The CDR3 runs 16 residues. CDR1 and CDR2 from the germline V gene are SEHNR and FQNEAQ (reference sequence). V was clipped by 0 bases and J by 2 bases, with 11 bases between them. CDR3 nucleotides: TGTGCCAGCAGCTTAGCGCGGGTGGGAGCTGGAAACACCATATATTTT. Its translation: CASSLARVGAGNTIYF.